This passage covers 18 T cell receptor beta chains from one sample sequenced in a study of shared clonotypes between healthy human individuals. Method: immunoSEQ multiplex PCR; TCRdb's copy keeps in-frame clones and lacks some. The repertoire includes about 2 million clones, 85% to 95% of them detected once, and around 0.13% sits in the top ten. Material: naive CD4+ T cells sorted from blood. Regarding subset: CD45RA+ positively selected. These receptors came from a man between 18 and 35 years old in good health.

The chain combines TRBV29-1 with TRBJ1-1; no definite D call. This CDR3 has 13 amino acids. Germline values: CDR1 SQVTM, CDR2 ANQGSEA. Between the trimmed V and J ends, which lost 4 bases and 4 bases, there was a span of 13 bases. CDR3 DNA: TGCAGCGTTGGAACAGACGTTCGCACTGAAGCTTTCTTT. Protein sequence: CSVGTDVRTEAFF.

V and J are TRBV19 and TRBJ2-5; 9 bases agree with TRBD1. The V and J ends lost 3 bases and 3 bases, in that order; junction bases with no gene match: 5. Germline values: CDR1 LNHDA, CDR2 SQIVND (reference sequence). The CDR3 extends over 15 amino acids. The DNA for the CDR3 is TGTGCCAGTAGTATTGCGAGACAGGGGGAAGAGACCCAGTACTTC. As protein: CASSIARQGEETQYF.

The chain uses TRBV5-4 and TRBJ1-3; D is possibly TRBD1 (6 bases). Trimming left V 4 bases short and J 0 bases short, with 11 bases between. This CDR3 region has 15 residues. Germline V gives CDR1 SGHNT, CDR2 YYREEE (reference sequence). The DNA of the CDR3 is TGTGCCAGCAGCGGTACAGGGCACTCTGGAAACACCATATATTTT. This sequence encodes CASSGTGHSGNTIYF.

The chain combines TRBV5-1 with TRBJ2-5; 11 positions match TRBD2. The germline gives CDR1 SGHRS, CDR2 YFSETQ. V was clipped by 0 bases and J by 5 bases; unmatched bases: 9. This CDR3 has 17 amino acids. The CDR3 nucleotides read TGCGCCAGCAGCTTGGCCGTCACTAGCGGGGGACTTGAGACCCAGTACTTC. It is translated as CASSLAVTSGGLETQYF.

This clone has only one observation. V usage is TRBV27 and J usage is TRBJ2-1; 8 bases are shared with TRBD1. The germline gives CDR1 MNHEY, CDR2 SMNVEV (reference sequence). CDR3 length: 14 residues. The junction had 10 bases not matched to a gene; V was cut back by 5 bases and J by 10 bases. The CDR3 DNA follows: TGTGCCAGCAGTCCCAAACCCTACAGGGGGGAGCAGTTCTTC. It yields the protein CASSPKPYRGEQFF.

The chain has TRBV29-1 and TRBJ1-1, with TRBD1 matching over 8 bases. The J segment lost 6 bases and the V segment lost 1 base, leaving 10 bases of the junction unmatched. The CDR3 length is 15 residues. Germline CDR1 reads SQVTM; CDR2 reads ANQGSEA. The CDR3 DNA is TGCAGCGTTGAAGGACTTTCAGGGGGCAGATCTGAAGCTTTCTTT. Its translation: CSVEGLSGGRSEAFF.

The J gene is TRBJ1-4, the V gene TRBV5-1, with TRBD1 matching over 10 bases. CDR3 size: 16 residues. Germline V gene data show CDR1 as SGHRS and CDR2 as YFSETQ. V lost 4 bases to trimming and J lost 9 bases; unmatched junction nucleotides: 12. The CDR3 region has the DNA TGCGCCAGCAGCCCCGACAGGGGGCAACTGAATAAAAAACTGTTTTTT. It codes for CASSPDRGQLNKKLFF.

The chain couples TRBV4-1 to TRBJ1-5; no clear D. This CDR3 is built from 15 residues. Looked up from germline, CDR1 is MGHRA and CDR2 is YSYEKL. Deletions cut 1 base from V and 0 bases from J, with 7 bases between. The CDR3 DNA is TGCGCCAGCAGCCAAGGGGGTTTTAGCAATCAGCCCCAGCATTTT. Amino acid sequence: CASSQGGFSNQPQHF.

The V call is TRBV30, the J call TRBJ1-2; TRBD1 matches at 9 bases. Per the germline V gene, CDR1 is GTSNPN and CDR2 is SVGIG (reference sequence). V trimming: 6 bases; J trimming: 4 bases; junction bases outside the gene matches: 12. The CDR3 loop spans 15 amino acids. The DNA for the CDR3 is TGTGCCTGTCCCCCCCCGGGACAGGGAATCTATGGCTACACCTTC. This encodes CACPPPGQGIYGYTF.

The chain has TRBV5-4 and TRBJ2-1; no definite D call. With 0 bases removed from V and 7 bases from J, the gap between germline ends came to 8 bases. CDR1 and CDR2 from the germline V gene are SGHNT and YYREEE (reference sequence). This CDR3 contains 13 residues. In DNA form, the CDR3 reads TGTGCCAGCAGCTTGGGGGCTAAAAATGAGCAGTTCTTC. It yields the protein CASSLGAKNEQFF.

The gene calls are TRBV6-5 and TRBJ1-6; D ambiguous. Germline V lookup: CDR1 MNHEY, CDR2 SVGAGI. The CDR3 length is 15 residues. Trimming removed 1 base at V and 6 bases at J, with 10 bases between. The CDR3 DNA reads TGTGCCAGCAGTTACTTTCCCCAGCTTAATTCACCCCTCCACTTT. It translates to CASSYFPQLNSPLHF.

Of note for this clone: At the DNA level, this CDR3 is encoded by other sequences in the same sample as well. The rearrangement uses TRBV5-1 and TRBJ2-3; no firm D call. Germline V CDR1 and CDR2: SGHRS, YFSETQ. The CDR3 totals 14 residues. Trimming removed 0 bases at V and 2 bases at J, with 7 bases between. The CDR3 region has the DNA TGCGCCAGCAGCTTGGAGGGTCCCACAGATACGCAGTATTTT. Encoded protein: CASSLEGPTDTQYF.

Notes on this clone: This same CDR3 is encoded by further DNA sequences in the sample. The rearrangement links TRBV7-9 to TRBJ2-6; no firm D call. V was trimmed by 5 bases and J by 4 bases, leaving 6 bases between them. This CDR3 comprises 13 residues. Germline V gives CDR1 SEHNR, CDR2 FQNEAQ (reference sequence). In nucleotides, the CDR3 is TGTGCCAGCAGCGCTTCCGGGGCCAACGTCCTGACTTTC. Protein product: CASSASGANVLTF. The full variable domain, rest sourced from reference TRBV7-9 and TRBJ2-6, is DTGVSQNPRHKITKRGQNVTFRCDPISEHNRLYWYRQTLGQGPEFLTYFQNEAQLEKSRLLSDRFSAERPKGSFSTLEIQRTEQGDSAMYLCASSASGANVLTFGAGSRLTVL.

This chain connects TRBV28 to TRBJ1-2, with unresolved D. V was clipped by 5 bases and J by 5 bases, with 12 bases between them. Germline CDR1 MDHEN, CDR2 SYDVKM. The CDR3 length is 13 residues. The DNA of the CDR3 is TGTGCCAGCAGTGCCGCGGTGTGGTATGGCTACACCTTC. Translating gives CASSAAVWYGYTF.

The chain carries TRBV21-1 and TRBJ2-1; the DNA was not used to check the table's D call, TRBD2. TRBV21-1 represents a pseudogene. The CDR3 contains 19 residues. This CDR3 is CASSKVGRESASGWNEQFF. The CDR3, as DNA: TGTGCCAGCAGCAAAGTCGGACGGGAATCGGCTAGTGGATGGAATGAGCAGTTCTTC.

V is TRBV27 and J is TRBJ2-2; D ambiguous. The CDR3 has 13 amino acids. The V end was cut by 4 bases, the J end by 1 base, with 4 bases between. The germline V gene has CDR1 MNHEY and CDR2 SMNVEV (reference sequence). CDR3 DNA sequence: TGTGCCAGCAGTTCGGTGAACACCGGGGAGCTGTTTTTT. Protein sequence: CASSSVNTGELFF.

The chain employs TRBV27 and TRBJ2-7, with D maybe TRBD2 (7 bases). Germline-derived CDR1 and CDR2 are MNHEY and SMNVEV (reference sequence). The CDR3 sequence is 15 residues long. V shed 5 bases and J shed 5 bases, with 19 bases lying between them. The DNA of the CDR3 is TGTGCCAGCAGTAAGGGGGAGGGCCGTAGCAACGAGCAGTACTTC. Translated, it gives CASSKGEGRSNEQYF.

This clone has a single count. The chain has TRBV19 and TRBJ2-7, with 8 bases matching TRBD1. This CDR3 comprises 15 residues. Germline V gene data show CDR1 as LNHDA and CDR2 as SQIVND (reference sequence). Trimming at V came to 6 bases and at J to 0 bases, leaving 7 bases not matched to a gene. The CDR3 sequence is CASSDRGWSSYEQYF. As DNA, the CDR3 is TGTGCCAGTAGCGACAGGGGTTGGAGCTCCTACGAGCAGTACTTC. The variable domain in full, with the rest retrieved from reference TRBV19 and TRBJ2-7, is DGGITQSPKYLFRKEGQNVTLSCEQNLNHDAMYWYRQDPGQGLRLIYYSQIVNDFQKGDIAEGYSVSREKKESFPLTVTSAQKNPTAFYLCASSDRGWSSYEQYFGPGTRLTVT.